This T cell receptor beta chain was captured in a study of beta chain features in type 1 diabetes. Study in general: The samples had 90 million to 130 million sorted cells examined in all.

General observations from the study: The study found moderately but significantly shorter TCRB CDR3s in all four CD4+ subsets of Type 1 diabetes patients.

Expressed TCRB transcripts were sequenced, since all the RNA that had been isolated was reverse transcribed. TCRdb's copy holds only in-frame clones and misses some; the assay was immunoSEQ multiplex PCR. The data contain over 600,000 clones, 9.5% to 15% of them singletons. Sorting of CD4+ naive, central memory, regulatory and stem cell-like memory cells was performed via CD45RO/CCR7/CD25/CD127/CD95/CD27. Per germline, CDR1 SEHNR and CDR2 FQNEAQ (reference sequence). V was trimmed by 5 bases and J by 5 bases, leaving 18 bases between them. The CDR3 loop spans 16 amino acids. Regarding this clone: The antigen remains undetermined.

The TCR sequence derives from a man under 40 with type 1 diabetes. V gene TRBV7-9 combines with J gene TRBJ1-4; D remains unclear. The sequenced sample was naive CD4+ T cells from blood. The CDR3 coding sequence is TGTGCCAGCAGCAGCCCCCGTGGGCAGACAAATGAAAAACTGTTTTTT. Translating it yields CASSSPRGQTNEKLFF.